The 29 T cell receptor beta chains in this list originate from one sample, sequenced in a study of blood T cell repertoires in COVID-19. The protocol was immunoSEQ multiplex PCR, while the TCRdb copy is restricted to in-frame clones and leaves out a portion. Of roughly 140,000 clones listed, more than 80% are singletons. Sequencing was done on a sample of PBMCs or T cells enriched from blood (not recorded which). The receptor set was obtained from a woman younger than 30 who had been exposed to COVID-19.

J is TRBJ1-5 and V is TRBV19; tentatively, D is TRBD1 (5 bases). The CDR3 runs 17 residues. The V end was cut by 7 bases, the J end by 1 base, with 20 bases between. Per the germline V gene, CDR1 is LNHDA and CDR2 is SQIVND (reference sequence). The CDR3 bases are TGTGCCAGTAAAAGTATGATCCGGGGGGTAAGCAATCAGCCCCAGCATTTT. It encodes CASKSMIRGVSNQPQHF.

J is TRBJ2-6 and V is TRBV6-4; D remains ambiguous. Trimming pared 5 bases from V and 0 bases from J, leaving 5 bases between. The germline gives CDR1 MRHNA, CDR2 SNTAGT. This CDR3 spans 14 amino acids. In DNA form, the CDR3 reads TGTGCCAGCAGTACTGTCTCTGGGGCCAACGTCCTGACTTTC. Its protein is CASSTVSGANVLTF.

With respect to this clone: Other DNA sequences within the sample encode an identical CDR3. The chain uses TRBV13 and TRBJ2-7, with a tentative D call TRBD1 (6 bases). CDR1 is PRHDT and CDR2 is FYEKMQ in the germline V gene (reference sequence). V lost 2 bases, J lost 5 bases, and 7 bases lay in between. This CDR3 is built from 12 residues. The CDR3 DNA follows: TGTGCCAGCAGCTTAACAGGGAACGAGCAGTACTTC. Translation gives CASSLTGNEQYF.

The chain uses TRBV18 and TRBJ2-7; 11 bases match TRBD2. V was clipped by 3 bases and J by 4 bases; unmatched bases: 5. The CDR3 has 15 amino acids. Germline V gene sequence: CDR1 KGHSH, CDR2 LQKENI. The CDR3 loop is CASSPFTSGSYEQYF. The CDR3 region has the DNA TGTGCCAGCTCACCCTTTACTAGCGGGAGTTACGAGCAGTACTTC.

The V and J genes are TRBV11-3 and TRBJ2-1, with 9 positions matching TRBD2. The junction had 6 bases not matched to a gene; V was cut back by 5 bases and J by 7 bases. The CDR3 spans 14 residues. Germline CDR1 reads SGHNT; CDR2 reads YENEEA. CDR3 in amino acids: CASSDIAGANEQFF. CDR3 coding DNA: TGTGCCAGCAGCGATATAGCGGGAGCAAATGAGCAGTTCTTC.

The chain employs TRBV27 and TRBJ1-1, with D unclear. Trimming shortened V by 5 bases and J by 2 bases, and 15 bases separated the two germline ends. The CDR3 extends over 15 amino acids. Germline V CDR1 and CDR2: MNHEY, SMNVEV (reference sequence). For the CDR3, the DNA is TGTGCCAGCAGTGGCCTATTAGGGAGAAACACTGAAGCTTTCTTT. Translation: CASSGLLGRNTEAFF.

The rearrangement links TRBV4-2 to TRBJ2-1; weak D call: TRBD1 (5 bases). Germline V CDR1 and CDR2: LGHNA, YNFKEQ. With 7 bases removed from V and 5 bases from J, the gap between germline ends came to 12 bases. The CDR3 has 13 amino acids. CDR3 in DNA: TGTGCCAGCAAGGGCAGGGCCCACAATGAGCAGTTCTTC. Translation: CASKGRAHNEQFF.

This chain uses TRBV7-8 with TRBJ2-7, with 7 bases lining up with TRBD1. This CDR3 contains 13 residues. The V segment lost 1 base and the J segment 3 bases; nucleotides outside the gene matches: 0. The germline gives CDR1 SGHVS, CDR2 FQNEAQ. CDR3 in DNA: TGTGCCAGCAGCTTAGACAGGGGCTACGAGCAGTACTTC. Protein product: CASSLDRGYEQYF.

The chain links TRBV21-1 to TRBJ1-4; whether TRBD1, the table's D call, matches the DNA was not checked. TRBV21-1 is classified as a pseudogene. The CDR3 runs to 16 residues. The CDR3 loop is CASSKGGQCFNEKLFF. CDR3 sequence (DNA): TGTGCCAGCAGCAAAGGTGGACAGTGCTTTAATGAAAAACTGTTTTTT.

CDR3 in amino acids: CASSPIGTVLSEQYF. The CDR3, as DNA: TGTGCCAGCAGCCCAATAGGGACAGTCCTCTCCGAGCAGTACTTC. The genes are TRBV7-3 and TRBJ2-7; 7 bases fit TRBD1. The junction had 13 bases not matched to a gene; V was cut back by 5 bases and J by 6 bases. In germline, CDR1 is SGHTA, CDR2 FQGTGA. The CDR3 extends over 15 amino acids.

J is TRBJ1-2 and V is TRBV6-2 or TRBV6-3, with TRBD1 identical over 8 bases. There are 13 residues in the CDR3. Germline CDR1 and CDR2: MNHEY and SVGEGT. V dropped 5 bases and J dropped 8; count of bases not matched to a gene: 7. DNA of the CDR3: TGTGCCAGCAGTAGGACAGGGCCCGGCGGCTACACCTTC. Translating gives CASSRTGPGGYTF.

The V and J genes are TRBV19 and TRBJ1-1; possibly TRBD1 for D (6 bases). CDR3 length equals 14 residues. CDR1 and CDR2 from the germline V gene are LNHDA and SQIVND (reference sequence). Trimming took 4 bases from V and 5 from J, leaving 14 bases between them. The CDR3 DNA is TGTGCCAGTAGTACGCGGGGGGCAGGGACTGAAGCTTTCTTT. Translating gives CASSTRGAGTEAFF.

This CDR3 is CAISEFTTNEKLFF. In nucleotides, the CDR3 is TGTGCCATCAGTGAGTTTACAACTAATGAAAAACTGTTTTTT. V is TRBV10-3 and J is TRBJ1-4; D gene ambiguous. With 1 base removed from V and 0 bases from J, the gap between germline ends came to 3 bases. CDR1 is ENHRY and CDR2 is SYGVKD in the germline V gene. The CDR3 runs to 14 residues.

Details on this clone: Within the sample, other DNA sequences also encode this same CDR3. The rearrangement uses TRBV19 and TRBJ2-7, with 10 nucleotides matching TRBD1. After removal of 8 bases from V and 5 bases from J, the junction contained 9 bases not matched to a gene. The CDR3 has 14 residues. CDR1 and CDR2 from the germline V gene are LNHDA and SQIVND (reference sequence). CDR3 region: CASRWDRGHDEQYF. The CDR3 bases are TGTGCCAGTCGTTGGGACAGGGGTCACGACGAGCAGTACTTC.

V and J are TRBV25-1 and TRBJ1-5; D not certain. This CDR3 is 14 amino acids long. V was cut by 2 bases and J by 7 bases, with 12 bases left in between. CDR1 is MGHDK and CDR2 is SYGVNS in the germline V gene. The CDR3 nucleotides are TGTGCCAGCAGTGAACTCTCCGTCCGGCAGCCCCAGCATTTT. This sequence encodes CASSELSVRQPQHF.

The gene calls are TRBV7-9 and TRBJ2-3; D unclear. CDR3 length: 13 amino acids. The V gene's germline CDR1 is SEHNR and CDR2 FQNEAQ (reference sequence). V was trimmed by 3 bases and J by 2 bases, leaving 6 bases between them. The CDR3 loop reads CASSFSPTDTQYF. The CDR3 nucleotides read TGTGCCAGCAGCTTCTCTCCCACAGATACGCAGTATTTT.

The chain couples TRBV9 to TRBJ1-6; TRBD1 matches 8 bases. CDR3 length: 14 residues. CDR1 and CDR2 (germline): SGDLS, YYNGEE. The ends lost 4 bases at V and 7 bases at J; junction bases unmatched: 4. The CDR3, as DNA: TGTGCCAGCAGCCCTCGACAGGGGAATTCACCCCTCCACTTT. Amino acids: CASSPRQGNSPLHF.

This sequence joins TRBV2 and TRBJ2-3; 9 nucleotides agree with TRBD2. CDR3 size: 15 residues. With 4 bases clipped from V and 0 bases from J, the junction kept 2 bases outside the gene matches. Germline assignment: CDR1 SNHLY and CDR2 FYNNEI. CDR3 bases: TGTGCCAGCAGTGCTAGCGGGGTCAGCACAGATACGCAGTATTTT. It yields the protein CASSASGVSTDTQYF.

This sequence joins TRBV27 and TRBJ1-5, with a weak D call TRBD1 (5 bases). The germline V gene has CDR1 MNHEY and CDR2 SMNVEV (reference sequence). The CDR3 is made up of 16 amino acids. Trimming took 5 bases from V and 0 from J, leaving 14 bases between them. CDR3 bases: TGTGCCAGCAGTCAAGGGACTCCCGATAGCAATCAGCCCCAGCATTTT. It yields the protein CASSQGTPDSNQPQHF.

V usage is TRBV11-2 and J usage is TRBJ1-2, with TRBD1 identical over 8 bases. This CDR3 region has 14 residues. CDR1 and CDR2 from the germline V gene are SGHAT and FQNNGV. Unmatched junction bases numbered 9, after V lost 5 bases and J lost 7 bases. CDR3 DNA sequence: TGTGCCAGCAGCCTTCAGGGGGCGGGTTTTGGCTACACCTTC. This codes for CASSLQGAGFGYTF. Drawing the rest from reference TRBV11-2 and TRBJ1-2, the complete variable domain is EAGVAQSPRYKIIEKRQSVAFWCNPISGHATLYWYQQILGQGPKLLIQFQNNGVVDDSQLPKDRFSAERLKGVDSTLKIQPAKLEDSAVYLCASSLQGAGFGYTFGSGTRLTVV.

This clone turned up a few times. The CDR3 sequence: CASSRDRAKESPLHF. The CDR3 bases are TGTGCCAGTAGTCGGGACAGGGCAAAGGAATCACCCCTCCACTTT. The chain links TRBV19 to TRBJ1-6, with 9 nucleotides matching TRBD1. J lost 10 bases, V lost 5 bases, and 9 bases had no gene match. The CDR3 runs 15 residues. Germline V lookup: CDR1 LNHDA, CDR2 SQIVND (reference sequence).

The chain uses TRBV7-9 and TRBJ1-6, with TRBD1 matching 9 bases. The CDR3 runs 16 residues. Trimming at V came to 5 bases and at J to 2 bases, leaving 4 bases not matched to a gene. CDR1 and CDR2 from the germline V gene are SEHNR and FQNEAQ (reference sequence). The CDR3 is CASSKGQGPYNSPLHF. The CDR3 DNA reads TGTGCCAGCAGCAAAGGACAGGGGCCCTATAATTCACCCCTCCACTTT.

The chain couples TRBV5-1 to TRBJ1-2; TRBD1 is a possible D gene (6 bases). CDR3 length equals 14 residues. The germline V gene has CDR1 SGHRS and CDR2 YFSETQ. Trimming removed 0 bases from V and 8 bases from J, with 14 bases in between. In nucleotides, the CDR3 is TGCGCCAGCAGCTTGGTCTCAGGGGCCAGAGGCTACACCTTC. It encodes CASSLVSGARGYTF.

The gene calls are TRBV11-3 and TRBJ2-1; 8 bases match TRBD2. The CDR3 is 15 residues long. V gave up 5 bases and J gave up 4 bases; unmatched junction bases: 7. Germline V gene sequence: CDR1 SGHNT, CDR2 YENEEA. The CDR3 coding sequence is TGTGCCAGCAGCATTTCTAGCGGGCGATACAATGAGCAGTTCTTC. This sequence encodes CASSISSGRYNEQFF.

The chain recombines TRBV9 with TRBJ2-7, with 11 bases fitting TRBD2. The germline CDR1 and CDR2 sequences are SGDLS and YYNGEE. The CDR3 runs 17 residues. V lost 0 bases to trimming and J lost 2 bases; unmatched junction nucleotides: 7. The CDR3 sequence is CASSVGAGLAGTYEQYF. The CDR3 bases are TGTGCCAGCAGCGTAGGAGCCGGACTAGCGGGTACCTACGAGCAGTACTTC.

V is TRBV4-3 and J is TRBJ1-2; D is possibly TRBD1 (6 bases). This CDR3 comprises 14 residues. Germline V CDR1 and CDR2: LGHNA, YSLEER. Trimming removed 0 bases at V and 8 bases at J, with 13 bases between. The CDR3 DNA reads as TGCGCCAGCAGCCAAGAAGGTGGAAGGGGGGGCTACACCTTC. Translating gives CASSQEGGRGGYTF.

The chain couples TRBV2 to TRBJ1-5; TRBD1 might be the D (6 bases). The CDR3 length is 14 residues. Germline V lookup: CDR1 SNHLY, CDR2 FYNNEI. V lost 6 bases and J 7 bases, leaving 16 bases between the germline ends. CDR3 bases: TGTGCCAGCAGGACAGGATTGAGAGGACAGCCCCAGCATTTT. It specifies CASRTGLRGQPQHF.

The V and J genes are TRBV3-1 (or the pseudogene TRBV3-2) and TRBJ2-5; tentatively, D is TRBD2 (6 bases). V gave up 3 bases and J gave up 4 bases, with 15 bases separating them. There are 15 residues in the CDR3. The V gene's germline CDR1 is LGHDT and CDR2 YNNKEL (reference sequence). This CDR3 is CASSHPRAGLETQYF. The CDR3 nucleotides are TGTGCCAGCAGCCATCCCCGCGCGGGGTTAGAGACCCAGTACTTC.

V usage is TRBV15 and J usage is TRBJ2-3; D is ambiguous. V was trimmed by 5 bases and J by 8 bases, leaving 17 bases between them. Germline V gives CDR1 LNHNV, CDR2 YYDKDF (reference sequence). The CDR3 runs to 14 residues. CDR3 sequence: CATSHYDHSGTQYF. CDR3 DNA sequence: TGTGCCACCAGCCATTATGACCATTCGGGTACGCAGTATTTT.